This T cell receptor beta chain was profiled in a study of cytomegalovirus exposure and HLA in healthy donors. The PCR contained 60 Vbeta and 13 Jbeta primers. TCRdb's copy holds only in-frame clones and misses some; the assay was immunoSEQ multiplex PCR. This table holds some 120,000 clones, roughly 77% found once. Study-wide results and caveats: A later analysis linked a missense variant in DCLRE1C to the trimming of TCR beta V and J genes.

V dropped 5 bases and J dropped 5; count of bases not matched to a gene: 9. Germline V lookup: CDR1 MDHEN, CDR2 SYDVKM. CDR3 length: 15 amino acids. Unrecorded immune exposures were likely, despite nominal health at sampling. As regards this clone: Its antigen is unidentified.

This chain uses TRBV28 with TRBJ2-5; the match to TRBD1 covers 9 bases. The receptor's source is a middle-aged man in good health and CMV-seronegative. Sequences were obtained from PBMCs. This CDR3 reads CASSPVQGAGETQYF. CDR3 nucleotide sequence: TGTGCCAGCAGTCCAGTACAGGGGGCAGGGGAGACCCAGTACTTC.